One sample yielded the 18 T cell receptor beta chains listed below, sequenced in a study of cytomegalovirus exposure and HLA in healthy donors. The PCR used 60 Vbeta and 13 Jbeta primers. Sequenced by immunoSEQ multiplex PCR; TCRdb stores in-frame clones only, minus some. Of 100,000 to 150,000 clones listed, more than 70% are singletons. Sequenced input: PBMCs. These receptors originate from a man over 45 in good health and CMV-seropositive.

The CDR3 loop reads CATSTNPSSYNEQFF. CDR3 DNA sequence: TGTGCCACCAGCACTAACCCAAGCTCCTACAATGAGCAGTTCTTC. The chain combines TRBV15 with TRBJ2-1; D is unclear. Trimming pared 4 bases from V and 0 bases from J, leaving 10 bases between. In germline, CDR1 is LNHNV, CDR2 YYDKDF (reference sequence). The CDR3 has 15 residues.

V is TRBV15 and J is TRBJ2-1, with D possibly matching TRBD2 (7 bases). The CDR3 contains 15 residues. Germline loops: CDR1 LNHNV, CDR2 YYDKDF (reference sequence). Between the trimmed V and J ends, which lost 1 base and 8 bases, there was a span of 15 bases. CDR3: CATSRVGGGMDEQFF. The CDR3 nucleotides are TGTGCCACCAGCAGAGTGGGAGGGGGGATGGATGAGCAGTTCTTC.

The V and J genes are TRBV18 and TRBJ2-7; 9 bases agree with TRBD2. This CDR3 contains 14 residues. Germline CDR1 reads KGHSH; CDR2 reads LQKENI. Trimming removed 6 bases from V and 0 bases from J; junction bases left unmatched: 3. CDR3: CASSVTSGSYEQYF. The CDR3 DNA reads TGTGCCAGCTCGGTGACTAGCGGCTCCTACGAGCAGTACTTC.

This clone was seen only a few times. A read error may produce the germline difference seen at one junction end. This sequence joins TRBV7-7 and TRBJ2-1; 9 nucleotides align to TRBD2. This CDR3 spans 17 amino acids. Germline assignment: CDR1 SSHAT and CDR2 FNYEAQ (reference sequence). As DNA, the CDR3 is TGTGCTAGCAGCCCAATCCTAGCGGGGACGGGATACAATGAGCAGTTCTTC. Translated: CASSPILAGTGYNEQFF.

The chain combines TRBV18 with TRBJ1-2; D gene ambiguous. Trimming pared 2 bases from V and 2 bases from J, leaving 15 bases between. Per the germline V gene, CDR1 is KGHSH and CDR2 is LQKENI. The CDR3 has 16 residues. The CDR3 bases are TGTGCCAGCTCACCAACTTCTAATCCGGGAAACTATGGCTACACCTTC. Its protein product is CASSPTSNPGNYGYTF.

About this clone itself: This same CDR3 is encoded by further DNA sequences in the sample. CDR3 bases: TGTGCCAGCAGTTACGGCGGGGTAGTGAACACTGAAGCTTTCTTT. This translates into CASSYGGVVNTEAFF. The chain couples TRBV6-5 to TRBJ1-1; D remains unclear. This CDR3 region has 15 residues. The V gene lost 2 bases and the J gene lost 0 bases, with 10 bases spanning the gap. Germline CDR1 reads MNHEY; CDR2 reads SVGAGI.

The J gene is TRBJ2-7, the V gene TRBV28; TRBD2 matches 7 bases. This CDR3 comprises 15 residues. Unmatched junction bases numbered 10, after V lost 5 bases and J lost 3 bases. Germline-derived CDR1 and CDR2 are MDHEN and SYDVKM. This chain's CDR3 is CASSRDGGRIYEQYF. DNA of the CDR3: TGTGCCAGCAGTCGCGACGGCGGGAGAATCTACGAGCAGTACTTC.

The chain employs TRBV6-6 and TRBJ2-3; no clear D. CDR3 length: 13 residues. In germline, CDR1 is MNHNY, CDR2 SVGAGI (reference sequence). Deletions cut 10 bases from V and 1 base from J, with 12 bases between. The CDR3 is CATLAPGTDTQYF. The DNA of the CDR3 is TGTGCCACCCTGGCCCCCGGCACAGATACGCAGTATTTT.

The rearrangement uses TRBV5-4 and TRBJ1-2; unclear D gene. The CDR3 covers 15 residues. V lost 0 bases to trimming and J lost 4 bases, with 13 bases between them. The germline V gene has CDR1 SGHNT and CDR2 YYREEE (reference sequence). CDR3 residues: CASSLAEWSSYGYTF. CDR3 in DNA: TGTGCCAGCAGCTTGGCCGAATGGTCGAGCTATGGCTACACCTTC.

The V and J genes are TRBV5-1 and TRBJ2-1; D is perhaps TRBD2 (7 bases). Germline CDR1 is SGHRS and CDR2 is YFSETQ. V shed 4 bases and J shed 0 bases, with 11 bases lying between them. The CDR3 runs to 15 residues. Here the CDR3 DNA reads TGCGCCAGCAGCGGGGGCGGGGGCTCCTACAATGAGCAGTTCTTC. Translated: CASSGGGGSYNEQFF.

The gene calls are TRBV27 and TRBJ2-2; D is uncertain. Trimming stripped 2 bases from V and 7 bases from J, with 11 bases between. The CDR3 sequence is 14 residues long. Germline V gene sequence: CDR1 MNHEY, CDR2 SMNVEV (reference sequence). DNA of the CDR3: TGTGCCAGCAGTTTACAGGCGACGGTCGGGGAGCTGTTTTTT. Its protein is CASSLQATVGELFF.

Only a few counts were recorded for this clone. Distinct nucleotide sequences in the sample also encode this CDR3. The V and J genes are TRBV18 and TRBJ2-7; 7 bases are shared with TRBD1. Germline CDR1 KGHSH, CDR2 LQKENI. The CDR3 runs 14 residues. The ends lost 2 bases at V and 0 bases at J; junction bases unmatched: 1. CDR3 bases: TGTGCCAGCTCACCAACAGGGGACTCCTACGAGCAGTACTTC. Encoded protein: CASSPTGDSYEQYF. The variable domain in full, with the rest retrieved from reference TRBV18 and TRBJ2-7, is NAGVMQNPRHLVRRRGQEARLRCSPMKGHSHVYWYRQLPEEGLKFMVYLQKENIIDESGMPKERFSAEFPKEGPSILRIQQVVRGDSAAYFCASSPTGDSYEQYFGPGTRLTVT.

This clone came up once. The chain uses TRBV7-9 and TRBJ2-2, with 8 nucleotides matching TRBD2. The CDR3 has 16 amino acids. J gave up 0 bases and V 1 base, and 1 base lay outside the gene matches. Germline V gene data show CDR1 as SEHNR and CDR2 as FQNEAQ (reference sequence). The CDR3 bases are TGTGCCAGCAGCTTAGGCGGGGGGACGAACACCGGGGAGCTGTTTTTT. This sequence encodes CASSLGGGTNTGELFF.

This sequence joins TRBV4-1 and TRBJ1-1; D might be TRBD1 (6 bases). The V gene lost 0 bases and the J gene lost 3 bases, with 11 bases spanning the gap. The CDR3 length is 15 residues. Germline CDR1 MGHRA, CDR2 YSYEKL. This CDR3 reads CASSQDGQGYTEAFF. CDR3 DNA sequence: TGCGCCAGCAGCCAAGATGGGCAGGGGTACACTGAAGCTTTCTTT.

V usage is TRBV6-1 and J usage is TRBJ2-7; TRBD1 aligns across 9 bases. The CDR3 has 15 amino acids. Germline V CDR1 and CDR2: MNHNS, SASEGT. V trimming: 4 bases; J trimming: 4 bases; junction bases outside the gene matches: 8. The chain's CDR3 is CASSVGGQGFYEQYF. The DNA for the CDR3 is TGTGCCAGCAGTGTCGGGGGACAGGGCTTTTACGAGCAGTACTTC.

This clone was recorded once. This CDR3 is CASNLRYPMNTEAFF. CDR3 bases: TGTGCCAGTAACTTGAGGTACCCAATGAACACTGAAGCTTTCTTT. The chain recombines TRBV19 with TRBJ1-1; D gene ambiguous. The CDR3 contains 15 residues. The V and J ends lost 7 bases and 0 bases respectively, with 15 bases between them. The V gene's germline CDR1 is LNHDA and CDR2 SQIVND (reference sequence).

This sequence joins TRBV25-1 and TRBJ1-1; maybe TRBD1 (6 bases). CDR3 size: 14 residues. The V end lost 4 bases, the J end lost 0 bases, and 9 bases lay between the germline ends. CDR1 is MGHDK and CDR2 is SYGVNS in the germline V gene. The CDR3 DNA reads TGTGCCAGCAGTGTACAGGGCTTGAACACTGAAGCTTTCTTT. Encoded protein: CASSVQGLNTEAFF. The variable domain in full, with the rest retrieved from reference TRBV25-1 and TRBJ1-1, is EADIYQTPRYLVIGTGKKITLECSQTMGHDKMYWYQQDPGMELHLIHYSYGVNSTEKGDLSSESTVSRIRTEHFPLTLESARPSHTSQYLCASSVQGLNTEAFFGQGTRLTVV.

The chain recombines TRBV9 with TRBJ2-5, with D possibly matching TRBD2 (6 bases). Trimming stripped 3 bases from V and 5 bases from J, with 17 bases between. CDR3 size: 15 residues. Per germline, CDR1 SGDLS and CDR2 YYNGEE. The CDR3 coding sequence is TGTGCCAGCAGCGCTTGGGACTCCCCCGGGGAGACCCAGTACTTC. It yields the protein CASSAWDSPGETQYF.